This T cell receptor beta chain was profiled in a study of blood T cell repertoires in COVID-19. Germline V gene lookup returns CDR1 PRHDT and CDR2 FYEKMQ (reference sequence). V was clipped by 0 bases and J by 9 bases, with 9 bases between them. The CDR3 has 13 amino acids. Profiled with immunoSEQ multiplex PCR; TCRdb holds only in-frame clones, not every one. The sample has about 130,000 clones, about 92% seen once. The chain is built from TRBV13 and TRBJ2-1; maybe TRBD2 (6 bases). The sequenced sample consisted of peripheral blood. The receptor's source is a man aged 45 to 65 with active COVID-19. The CDR3 loop is CASSLGGGVEQFF. CDR3 DNA: TGTGCCAGCAGCTTAGGAGGCGGGGTTGAGCAGTTCTTC.